The 5 T cell receptor beta chains given below trace back to one sample, sequenced in a study of lymphopenia after photon versus proton radiotherapy. Produced via immunoSEQ multiplex PCR; TCRdb's table is partial and in-frame only. Of 50,000 or so clones in the sample, 92% were seen once. This specimen consisted of peripheral blood, obtained from a patient treated with photon-based radiotherapy. The receptors come from a woman in her thirties or forties with cholangiocarcinoma.

The J gene is TRBJ1-6, the V gene TRBV5-6, with 10 bases fitting TRBD1. CDR1 SGHDT and CDR2 YYEEEE come from the germline V gene. The CDR3 sequence is 14 residues long. V shed 7 bases, J shed 9 bases, and the junction held 7 bases outside the gene matches. The chain's CDR3 is CASVRQGAGSPLHF. The CDR3 DNA reads as TGTGCCAGCGTACGACAGGGGGCAGGTTCACCCCTCCACTTT.

This chain uses TRBV4-3 with TRBJ1-6; 9 bases match TRBD1. This CDR3 has 15 amino acids. V dropped 1 base and J dropped 6; count of bases not matched to a gene: 1. Germline V gene data show CDR1 as LGHNA and CDR2 as YSLEER. CDR3 loop: CASSQGDRANSPLHF. CDR3 sequence (DNA): TGCGCCAGCAGCCAAGGGGACAGGGCTAATTCACCCCTCCACTTT.

The V gene is TRBV5-1, the J gene TRBJ1-2, with 8 bases that match TRBD1. The germline CDR1 and CDR2 sequences are SGHRS and YFSETQ. V was pared by 0 bases and J by 7 bases, with 5 bases of the junction left unmatched. The CDR3 consists of 14 residues. As DNA, the CDR3 is TGCGCCAGCAGCTTGGACCAGGGGGCAGGTGGCTACACCTTC. It yields the protein CASSLDQGAGGYTF.

V and J are TRBV19 and TRBJ1-2, with D possibly TRBD1 on 6 matching bases. This CDR3 spans 14 amino acids. The germline V gene encodes CDR1 LNHDA and CDR2 SQIVND (reference sequence). V lost 8 bases, J lost 3 bases, and 16 bases lay in between. The CDR3 sequence is CASRRGRLDYGYTF. The CDR3 bases are TGTGCCAGTCGGAGGGGGAGGTTAGACTATGGCTACACCTTC.

DNA of the CDR3: TGTGCCAGCAGCGTAGGTGCGGGGGGGCTAAGAGATACGCAGTATTTT. Translation: CASSVGAGGLRDTQYF. This chain connects TRBV9 to TRBJ2-3, with 9 bases aligning to TRBD2. CDR1 SGDLS and CDR2 YYNGEE come from the germline V gene. CDR3 length: 16 residues. V lost 0 bases to trimming and J lost 5 bases; unmatched junction nucleotides: 7. The variable domain in full, with the rest retrieved from reference TRBV9 and TRBJ2-3, is DSGVTQTPKHLITATGQRVTLRCSPRSGDLSVYWYQQSLDQGLQFLIQYYNGEERAKGNILERFSAQQFPDLHSELNLSSLELGDSALYFCASSVGAGGLRDTQYFGPGTRLTVL.